This TCR beta chain stems from a study of siplizumab effects on memory and regulatory T cells. Study outcomes and limitations: Suppressive activity of Tregs proliferating in siplizumab cultures remained unconfirmed.

Assays examined roughly 100,000 TCR templates per sample. This table comes from immunoSEQ multiplex PCR, and its TCRdb copy is limited to in-frame clones, with some not included. The table lists around 120,000 clones, 94% of them singletons. Remarks on this clone: Its target is unknown.

Between the trimmed V and J ends, which lost 0 bases and 6 bases, there was a span of 6 bases. Germline V gene lookup returns CDR1 SGHDN and CDR2 FVKESK. This CDR3 has 13 amino acids. Sequencing was carried out using non-Treg CD4+ T cells sorted from blood. This clonotype was obtained from a human donor in good health. The chain uses TRBV14 and TRBJ2-1; unclear D gene. As DNA, the CDR3 is TGTGCCAGCAGCCAAGATTGGGGCAATGAGCAGTTCTTC. Translated, it gives CASSQDWGNEQFF.